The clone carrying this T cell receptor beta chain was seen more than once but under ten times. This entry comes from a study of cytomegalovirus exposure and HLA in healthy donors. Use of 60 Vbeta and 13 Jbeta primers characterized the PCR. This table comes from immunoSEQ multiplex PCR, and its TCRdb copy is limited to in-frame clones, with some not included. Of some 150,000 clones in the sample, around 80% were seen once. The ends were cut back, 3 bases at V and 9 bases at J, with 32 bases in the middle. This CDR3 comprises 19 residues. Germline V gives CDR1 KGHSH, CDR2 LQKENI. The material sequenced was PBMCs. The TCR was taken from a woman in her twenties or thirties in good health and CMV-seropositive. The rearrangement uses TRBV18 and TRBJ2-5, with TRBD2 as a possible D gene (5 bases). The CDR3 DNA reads TGTGCCAGCTCACCGACCTCGGTGGTAGCTATCGTCAGCGGAAGGTCCCAGTACTTC. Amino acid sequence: CASSPTSVVAIVSGRSQYF.